The source of this T cell receptor (beta chain) is a study of shared clonotypes between healthy human individuals. Extraction of genomic DNA in unsorted samples used roughly 93 million PBMCs. Deep was the level at which the assay was run. Source study methods: Because ImmunoSEQ provided only junction sequences with no quality scores, the filtering differed. Assay used: immunoSEQ multiplex PCR; TCRdb lists only in-frame clones, some missing. Clone size and V and J calls were adopted from that table, with D and trimming inferred from the DNA. The sample shows about 490,000 clones, 76% of them seen only once. V lost 3 bases to trimming and J lost 6 bases, with 9 bases between them. Germline-derived CDR1 and CDR2 are MDHEN and SYDVKM. The CDR3 sequence is 13 residues long. Only a few counts were recorded for this clone. Its antigen is still unknown. Findings of the study overall: The sole specimen, blood, was sampled, and tissue repertoires likely differ.

The J gene is TRBJ1-5, the V gene TRBV28; the D is unclear. Sequences were obtained from PBMCs. The sequence was obtained from a woman aged 40 to 55 in good health. Some clones in this sample may be carry-over from other donors' samples. The CDR3 DNA sequence: TGTGCCAGCAGTTTTCGCTCGGTTCAGCCCCAGCATTTT. This codes for CASSFRSVQPQHF.